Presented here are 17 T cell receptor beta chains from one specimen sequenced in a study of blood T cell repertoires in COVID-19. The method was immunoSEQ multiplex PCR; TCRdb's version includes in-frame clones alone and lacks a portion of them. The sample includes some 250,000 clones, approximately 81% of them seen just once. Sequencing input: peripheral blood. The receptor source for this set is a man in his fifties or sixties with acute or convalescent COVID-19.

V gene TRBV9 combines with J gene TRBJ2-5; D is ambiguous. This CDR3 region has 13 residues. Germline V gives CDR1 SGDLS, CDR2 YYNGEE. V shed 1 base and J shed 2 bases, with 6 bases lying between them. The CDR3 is CASSVFGQETQYF. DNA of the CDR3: TGTGCCAGCAGCGTATTCGGTCAAGAGACCCAGTACTTC.

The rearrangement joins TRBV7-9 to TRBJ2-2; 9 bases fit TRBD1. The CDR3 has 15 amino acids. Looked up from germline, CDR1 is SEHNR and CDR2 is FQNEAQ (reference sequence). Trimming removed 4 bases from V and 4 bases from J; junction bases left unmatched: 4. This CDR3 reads CASSSGQGTTGELFF. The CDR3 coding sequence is TGTGCCAGCAGCTCGGGACAGGGAACCACCGGGGAGCTGTTTTTT. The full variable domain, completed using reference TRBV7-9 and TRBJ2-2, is DTGVSQNPRHKITKRGQNVTFRCDPISEHNRLYWYRQTLGQGPEFLTYFQNEAQLEKSRLLSDRFSAERPKGSFSTLEIQRTEQGDSAMYLCASSSGQGTTGELFFGEGSRLTVL.

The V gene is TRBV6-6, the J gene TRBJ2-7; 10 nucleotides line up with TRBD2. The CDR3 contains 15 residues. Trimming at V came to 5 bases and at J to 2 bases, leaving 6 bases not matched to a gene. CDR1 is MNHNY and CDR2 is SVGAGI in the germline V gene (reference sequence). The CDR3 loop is CASSTGLAVTYEQYF. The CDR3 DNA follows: TGTGCCAGCAGTACAGGACTAGCGGTCACCTACGAGCAGTACTTC.

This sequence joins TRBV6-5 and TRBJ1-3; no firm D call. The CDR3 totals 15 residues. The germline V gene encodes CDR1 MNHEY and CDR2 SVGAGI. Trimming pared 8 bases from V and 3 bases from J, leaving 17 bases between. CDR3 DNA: TGTGCCAGCTGTATAGCGGGGAAGGGTGGAAACACCATATATTTT. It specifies CASCIAGKGGNTIYF.

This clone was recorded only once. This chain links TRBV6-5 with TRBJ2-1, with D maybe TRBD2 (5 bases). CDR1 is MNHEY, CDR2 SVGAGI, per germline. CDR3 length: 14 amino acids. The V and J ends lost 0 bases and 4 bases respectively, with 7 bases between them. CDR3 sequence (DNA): TGTGCCAGCAGTTACTCCGGGGAATACAATGAGCAGTTCTTC. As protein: CASSYSGEYNEQFF.

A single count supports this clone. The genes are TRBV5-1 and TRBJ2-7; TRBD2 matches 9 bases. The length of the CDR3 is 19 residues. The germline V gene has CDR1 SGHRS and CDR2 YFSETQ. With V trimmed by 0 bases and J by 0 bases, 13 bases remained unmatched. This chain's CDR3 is CASSLANGFLAGISYEQYF. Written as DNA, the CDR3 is TGCGCCAGCAGCTTGGCCAATGGGTTTCTAGCGGGAATCTCCTACGAGCAGTACTTC.

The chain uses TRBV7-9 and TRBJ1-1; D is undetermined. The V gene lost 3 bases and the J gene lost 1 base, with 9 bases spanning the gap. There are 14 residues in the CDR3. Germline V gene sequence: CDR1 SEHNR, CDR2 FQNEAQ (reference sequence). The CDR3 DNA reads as TGTGCCAGCAGCTTCCCGAGCAAGAACACTGAAGCTTTCTTT. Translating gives CASSFPSKNTEAFF.

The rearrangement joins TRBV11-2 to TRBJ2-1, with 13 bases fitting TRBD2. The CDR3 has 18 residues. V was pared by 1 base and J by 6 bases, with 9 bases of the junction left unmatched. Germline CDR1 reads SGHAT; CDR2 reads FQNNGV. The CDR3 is CASSLGFSGLAGFNEQFF. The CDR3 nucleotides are TGTGCCAGCAGCTTAGGCTTTTCGGGACTAGCGGGATTCAATGAGCAGTTCTTC.

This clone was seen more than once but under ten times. This chain's CDR3 is CASSSGRQGSYEQYF. The CDR3 region has the DNA TGTGCCAGCAGCTCTGGGCGACAGGGGTCCTACGAGCAGTACTTC. The V and J genes are TRBV5-4 and TRBJ2-7, with 8 bases identical to TRBD1. Unmatched junction bases numbered 6, after V lost 3 bases and J lost 1 base. Germline values: CDR1 SGHNT, CDR2 YYREEE (reference sequence). This CDR3 region has 15 residues.

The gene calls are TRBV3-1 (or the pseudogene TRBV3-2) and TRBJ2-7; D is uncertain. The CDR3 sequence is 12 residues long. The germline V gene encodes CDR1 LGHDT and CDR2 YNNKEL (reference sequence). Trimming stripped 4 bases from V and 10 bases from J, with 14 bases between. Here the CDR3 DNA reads TGTGCCAGCAGCCGATTAAACTACCGACAGTACTTC. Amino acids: CASSRLNYRQYF.

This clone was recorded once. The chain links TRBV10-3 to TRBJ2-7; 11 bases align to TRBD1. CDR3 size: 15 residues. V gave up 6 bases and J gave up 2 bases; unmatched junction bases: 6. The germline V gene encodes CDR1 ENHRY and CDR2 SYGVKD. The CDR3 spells CAIRMGQGVTYEQYF. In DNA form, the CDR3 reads TGTGCCATCAGGATGGGACAGGGGGTCACCTACGAGCAGTACTTC.

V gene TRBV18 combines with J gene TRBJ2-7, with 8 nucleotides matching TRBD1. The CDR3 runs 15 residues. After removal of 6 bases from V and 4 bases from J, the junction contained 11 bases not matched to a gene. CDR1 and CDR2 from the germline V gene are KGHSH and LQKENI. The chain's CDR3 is CASSEDRTGLYEQYF. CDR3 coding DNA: TGTGCCAGCTCCGAAGACAGGACAGGGTTATACGAGCAGTACTTC.

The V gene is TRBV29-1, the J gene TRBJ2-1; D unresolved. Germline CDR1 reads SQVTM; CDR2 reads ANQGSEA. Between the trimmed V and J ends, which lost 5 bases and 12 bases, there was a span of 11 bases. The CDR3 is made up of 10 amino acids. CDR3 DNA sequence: TGCAGCGTTCAGGAAAGTAGGCAGTTCTTC. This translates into CSVQESRQFF.

The CDR3 reads CASRWGPRANEKLFF. The CDR3 bases are TGTGCCAGCAGATGGGGGCCAAGGGCAAATGAAAAACTGTTTTTT. V and J are TRBV28 and TRBJ1-4; D may be TRBD1 (6 bases). V shed 6 bases and J shed 5 bases, with 16 bases lying between them. Germline V gene data show CDR1 as MDHEN and CDR2 as SYDVKM. The CDR3 runs 15 residues.

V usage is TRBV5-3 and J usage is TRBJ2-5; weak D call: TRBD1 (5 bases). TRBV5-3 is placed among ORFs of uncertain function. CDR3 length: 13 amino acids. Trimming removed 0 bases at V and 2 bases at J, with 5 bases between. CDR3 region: CARSLAGQETQYF. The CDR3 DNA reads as TGTGCCAGAAGCTTGGCAGGGCAAGAGACCCAGTACTTC.

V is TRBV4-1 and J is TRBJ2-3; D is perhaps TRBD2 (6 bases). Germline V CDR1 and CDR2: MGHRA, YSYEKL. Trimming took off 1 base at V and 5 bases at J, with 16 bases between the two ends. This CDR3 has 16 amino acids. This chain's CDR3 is CASSQGPGEWVDTQYF. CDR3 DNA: TGCGCCAGCAGCCAAGGGCCGGGGGAATGGGTAGATACGCAGTATTTT.

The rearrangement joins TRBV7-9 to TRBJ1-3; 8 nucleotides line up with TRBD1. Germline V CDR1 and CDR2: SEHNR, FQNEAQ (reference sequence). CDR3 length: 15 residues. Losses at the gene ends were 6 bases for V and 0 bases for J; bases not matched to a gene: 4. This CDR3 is CASSTQGASGNTIYF. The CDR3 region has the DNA TGTGCCAGCAGTACCCAGGGGGCCTCTGGAAACACCATATATTTT.